The rows below give T cell receptor beta chains drawn from one sample of a study of yellow fever vaccine responses in identical twins. MiXCR, run by TCRdb on the RT-PCR reads, gives a single entry per CDR3 protein. The table shows over 5,500 distinct CDR3 sequences, with roughly 84% occurring only once. Material: T cells from blood (PBMCs), unsorted or a sorted subset (not recorded which), obtained before or after yellow fever vaccination (not recorded which). The receptor set was obtained from a woman aged 18-35 years who received the yellow fever vaccine. CDR3s include the opening cysteine and the closing phenylalanine or tryptophan. The D gene is left open where the match is weak. Clone size is not always given. Where it is, it says once, few, many or a class for expanded clones.

CDR3aa: CASSQDSASGRSNTGELFF
CDR3nt: TGTGCCAGCAGCCAAGATTCGGCTAGCGGGAGATCCAACACCGGGGAGCTGTTTTTT
j_gene: TRBJ2-2
d_gene: TRBD2
abundance: NA
v_gene: TRBV14

CDR3aa: CASSTAVNTEAFF
CDR3nt: TGTGCCAGCAGCACTGCAGTGAACACTGAAGCTTTCTTT
j_gene: TRBJ1-1
d_gene: NA
abundance: NA
v_gene: TRBV11-3

CDR3aa: CSVEAVDYEQYF
CDR3nt: TGCAGCGTTGAAGCCGTCGACTACGAGCAGTACTTC
j_gene: TRBJ2-7
d_gene: NA
abundance: NA
v_gene: TRBV29-1

CDR3aa: CASSLPGAVQRGTYEQYF
CDR3nt: TGTGCCAGCAGCTTACCGGGGGCAGTCCAAAGGGGTACCTACGAGCAGTACTTC
j_gene: TRBJ2-7
d_gene: NA
abundance: NA
v_gene: TRBV7-2

CDR3aa: CASSLGTGFYEQYF
CDR3nt: TGTGCCAGCAGCTTAGGAACAGGCTTCTACGAGCAGTACTTC
j_gene: TRBJ2-7
d_gene: NA
abundance: NA
v_gene: TRBV11-2

CDR3aa: CATSDLFGEQFF
CDR3nt: TGTGCCACCAGTGATTTATTCGGAGAGCAGTTCTTC
j_gene: TRBJ2-1
d_gene: NA
abundance: NA
v_gene: TRBV24-1

CDR3aa: CSVLDGSYPEQYF
CDR3nt: TGCAGCGTCCTTGACGGATCATACCCAGAGCAGTACTTC
j_gene: TRBJ2-7
d_gene: NA
abundance: NA
v_gene: TRBV29-1

CDR3aa: CSVEDSRQEGTNEKLFF
CDR3nt: TGCAGCGTTGAAGATTCCCGCCAAGAGGGGACTAATGAAAAACTGTTTTTT
j_gene: TRBJ1-4
d_gene: NA
abundance: NA
v_gene: TRBV29-1

CDR3aa: CASSLSPQPSYGYTF
CDR3nt: TGTGCCAGCAGCTTATCCCCCCAGCCCTCCTATGGCTACACCTTC
j_gene: TRBJ1-2
d_gene: NA
abundance: NA
v_gene: TRBV11-2

CDR3aa: CAISGEPGLDLIEQFF
CDR3nt: TGTGCCATCAGTGGTGAACCGGGACTAGACCTCATTGAGCAGTTCTTC
j_gene: TRBJ2-1
d_gene: TRBD2
abundance: NA
v_gene: TRBV10-3

CDR3aa: CSVASGGNYEQYF
CDR3nt: TGCAGCGTTGCTTCAGGGGGCAATTACGAGCAGTACTTC
j_gene: TRBJ2-7
d_gene: TRBD1
abundance: few
v_gene: TRBV29-1

CDR3aa: CASSVGPVNYEQYF
CDR3nt: TGCGCCAGCAGCGTAGGCCCGGTTAACTACGAGCAGTACTTC
j_gene: TRBJ2-7
d_gene: NA
abundance: NA
v_gene: TRBV5-1

CDR3aa: CASSLGGVFTSTGELFF
CDR3nt: TGTGCCAGCAGCTTAGGGGGCGTTTTTACCAGCACCGGGGAGCTGTTTTTT
j_gene: TRBJ2-2
d_gene: NA
abundance: NA
v_gene: TRBV7-2

CDR3aa: CASSLALLAGGYEQYF
CDR3nt: TGCGCCAGCAGCTTGGCCCTTCTAGCGGGGGGGTACGAGCAGTACTTC
j_gene: TRBJ2-7
d_gene: TRBD2
abundance: NA
v_gene: TRBV5-1

CDR3aa: CASSLFDGDEQYF
CDR3nt: TGTGCCAGCAGTTTATTTGACGGGGACGAGCAGTACTTC
j_gene: TRBJ2-7
d_gene: NA
abundance: NA
v_gene: TRBV27

CDR3aa: CSAVRPGLAGVSHEQFF
CDR3nt: TGCAGTGCTGTAAGACCGGGACTAGCGGGAGTCTCGCATGAGCAGTTCTTC
j_gene: TRBJ2-1
d_gene: TRBD2
abundance: NA
v_gene: TRBV20-1

CDR3aa: CSVDGRADEAFF
CDR3nt: TGCAGCGTTGACGGCAGGGCGGATGAAGCTTTCTTT
j_gene: TRBJ1-1
d_gene: NA
abundance: NA
v_gene: TRBV29-1

CDR3aa: CASSLGGQGSYNEQFF
CDR3nt: TGTGCCAGCAGCTTAGGTGGACAGGGGTCCTACAATGAGCAGTTCTTC
j_gene: TRBJ2-1
d_gene: TRBD1
abundance: NA
v_gene: TRBV7-6

CDR3aa: CASSQVQANNYGYTF
CDR3nt: TGCGCCAGCAGCCAAGTTCAGGCAAATAACTATGGCTACACCTTC
j_gene: TRBJ1-2
d_gene: NA
abundance: NA
v_gene: TRBV4-1

CDR3aa: CASSLEGGLAEEQFF
CDR3nt: TGTGCCAGCAGCTTAGAGGGGGGCCTAGCGGAAGAGCAGTTCTTC
j_gene: TRBJ2-1
d_gene: NA
abundance: NA
v_gene: TRBV11-3

CDR3aa: CASSLQTPNTGELFF
CDR3nt: TGTGCCAGCAGCCTCCAGACGCCGAACACCGGGGAGCTGTTTTTT
j_gene: TRBJ2-2
d_gene: NA
abundance: NA
v_gene: TRBV11-1

CDR3aa: CSVPGQAYGYTF
CDR3nt: TGCAGCGTACCGGGACAGGCTTATGGCTACACCTTC
j_gene: TRBJ1-2
d_gene: TRBD1
abundance: NA
v_gene: TRBV29-1

CDR3aa: CASSLAGRGTDTQYF
CDR3nt: TGTGCCAGCAGCTTAGCAGGACGCGGCACAGATACGCAGTATTTT
j_gene: TRBJ2-3
d_gene: NA
abundance: once
v_gene: TRBV11-1

CDR3aa: CASNPDTNTGELFF
CDR3nt: TGTGCCAGCAACCCCGACACGAACACCGGGGAGCTGTTTTTT
j_gene: TRBJ2-2
d_gene: NA
abundance: NA
v_gene: TRBV6-1

CDR3aa: CASSSPPAGAYEQYF
CDR3nt: TGTGCCAGCAGTTCCCCCCCAGCGGGGGCCTACGAGCAGTACTTC
j_gene: TRBJ2-7
d_gene: TRBD2
abundance: NA
v_gene: TRBV27

CDR3aa: CATSRDKKLADTGELFF
CDR3nt: TGTGCCACCAGCAGAGATAAGAAACTAGCGGACACCGGGGAGCTGTTTTTT
j_gene: TRBJ2-2
d_gene: TRBD2
abundance: NA
v_gene: TRBV15

CDR3aa: CASSSTLDRSSYNSPLHF
CDR3nt: TGTGCCAGCAGCTCGACCTTAGACAGGTCATCCTATAATTCACCCCTCCACTTT
j_gene: TRBJ1-6
d_gene: NA
abundance: NA
v_gene: TRBV7-9

CDR3aa: CASHSQQETYEQYF
CDR3nt: TGTGCCAGCCATAGCCAACAGGAAACCTACGAGCAGTACTTC
j_gene: TRBJ2-7
d_gene: NA
abundance: NA
v_gene: TRBV6-1

CDR3aa: CASSLVLAGLAIGTDTQYF
CDR3nt: TGTGCCAGCAGCTTAGTTCTAGCGGGGCTCGCTATAGGCACAGATACGCAGTATTTT
j_gene: TRBJ2-3
d_gene: TRBD2
abundance: NA
v_gene: TRBV11-1

CDR3aa: CAISEQSTTKNYGYTF
CDR3nt: TGTGCCATCAGTGAACAGTCAACTACTAAAAACTATGGCTACACCTTC
j_gene: TRBJ1-2
d_gene: NA
abundance: few
v_gene: TRBV10-3

CDR3aa: CASSLMMGRDETQYF
CDR3nt: TGTGCCAGCAGCTTAATGATGGGAAGAGATGAGACCCAGTACTTC
j_gene: TRBJ2-5
d_gene: NA
abundance: NA
v_gene: TRBV7-2

CDR3aa: CASSLAADYNTEAFF
CDR3nt: TGTGCCAGCAGCCTCGCCGCGGACTACAACACTGAAGCTTTCTTT
j_gene: TRBJ1-1
d_gene: NA
abundance: NA
v_gene: TRBV25-1

CDR3aa: CASSSPGLGYNEQFF
CDR3nt: TGTGCCAGCAGCTCACCGGGACTAGGGTACAATGAGCAGTTCTTC
j_gene: TRBJ2-1
d_gene: TRBD2
abundance: NA
v_gene: TRBV5-5